This is a list of T cell receptor beta chains from one sample in a study of beta chain features in type 1 diabetes. The data were produced by immunoSEQ multiplex PCR, yet TCRdb's version contains in-frame clones alone and is incomplete. The table shows about 140,000 clones, with about 10% occurring only once. The sequenced sample consisted of naive CD4+ T cells from blood. These receptors were obtained from a man between 18 and 35 years old in good health. The CDR3 runs from the conserved cysteine through the conserved F or W. D genes are given only for firm matches. The size of a clone is reported for some rows only, either as once, few or many, or as a class for expanded clones.

TRBJ2-5 | TRBV7-8 | . | . | CASSARQQETQYF | TGTGCCAGCAGCGCCCGACAGCAAGAGACCCAGTACTTC
TRBJ1-5 | TRBV19 | . | few | CASSILGGGGNQPQHF | TGTGCCAGTAGTATCCTCGGGGGGGGCGGCAATCAGCCCCAGCATTTT
TRBJ2-3 | TRBV4-3 | . | few | CASSQGVGEADTQYF | TGCGCCAGCAGCCAGGGAGTCGGGGAGGCAGATACGCAGTATTTT
TRBJ2-5 | TRBV28 | . | few | CASNQGTSNQETQYF | TGTGCCAGCAACCAGGGGACGTCTAACCAAGAGACCCAGTACTTC
TRBJ2-1 | TRBV11-3 | . | few | CASSLMGGTHNEQFF | TGTGCCAGCAGCTTGATGGGGGGGACACACAATGAGCAGTTCTTC
TRBJ1-2 | TRBV6-6 | TRBD1 | few | CASSSGQGADGYTF | TGTGCCAGCAGTTCGGGACAGGGGGCAGATGGCTACACCTTC
TRBJ2-6 | TRBV6-5 | . | . | CASRPSSRGNVLTF | TGTGCCAGCAGGCCATCTAGCAGGGGAAACGTCCTGACTTTC
TRBJ2-1 | TRBV14 | TRBD2 | many | CASSQDRGGEQFF | TGTGCCAGCAGCCAAGATCGGGGGGGTGAGCAGTTCTTC
TRBJ1-3 | TRBV4-2 | . | few | CASSQEEGMIGNGAGNTIYF | TGTGCCAGCAGCCAAGAGGAAGGAATGATCGGAAACGGGGCTGGAAACACCATATATTTT
TRBJ2-3 | TRBV7-6 | TRBD1 | few | CASSLARDRFGDTQYF | TGTGCCAGCAGCTTAGCCCGGGACAGATTTGGAGATACGCAGTATTTT
TRBJ2-1 | TRBV6-5 | TRBD2 | . | CASFLAGSYNEQFF | TGTGCCAGTTTTCTAGCGGGCTCCTACAATGAGCAGTTCTTC
TRBJ2-1 | TRBV5-1 | TRBD1 | few | CASSLEGTGANNEQFF | TGCGCCAGCAGCTTGGAGGGGACAGGGGCCAACAATGAGCAGTTCTTC
TRBJ2-4 | TRBV29-1 | TRBD1 | few | CSVADRVTKNIQYF | TGCAGCGTGGCGGACAGGGTAACCAAAAACATTCAGTACTTC
TRBJ2-3 | TRBV10-3 | . | few | CAISVGNTDTQYF | TGTGCCATCTCGGTGGGCAACACAGATACGCAGTATTTT
TRBJ1-2 | TRBV7-2 | . | few | CASSLQTGTHYGYTF | TGTGCCAGCAGCTTACAAACCGGGACACATTATGGCTACACCTTC
TRBJ2-1 | TRBV11-2 | . | few | CASSLGGLDEQFF | TGTGCCAGCAGCTTAGGCGGTCTCGATGAGCAGTTCTTC
TRBJ2-4 | TRBV18 | TRBD1 | . | CASSPPGTAVQYF | TGTGCCAGCTCACCCCCCGGGACAGCGGTTCAGTACTTC
TRBJ2-4 | TRBV6-6 | TRBD1 | few | CASRPRQGRDRDIQYF | TGTGCCAGCAGACCTAGACAGGGGAGAGACCGGGACATTCAGTACTTC
TRBJ1-2 | TRBV4-1 | . | . | CASSQAPRTPTDYTF | TGCGCCAGCAGCCAAGCTCCGCGGACACCAACCGACTACACCTTC
TRBJ2-5 | TRBV4-2 | . | few | CARPPPGGMSETQYF | TGTGCCAGACCCCCCCCGGGGGGCATGTCCGAGACCCAGTACTTC
TRBJ1-2 | TRBV7-2 | TRBD1 | . | CASSQGGGGGYTF | TGTGCCAGCAGTCAGGGGGGCGGTGGGGGCTACACCTTC
TRBJ2-7 | TRBV20-1 | TRBD1 | few | CSAGTGYEQYF | TGCAGTGCCGGGACAGGTTACGAGCAGTACTTC
TRBJ2-7 | TRBV28 | TRBD1 | . | CASSLGDRLSYEQYF | TGTGCCAGCAGTTTAGGGGACAGACTCTCCTACGAGCAGTACTTC
TRBJ1-5 | TRBV27 | . | few | CASSYRGTSNQPQHF | TGTGCCAGCAGTTATCGTGGCACGAGCAATCAGCCCCAGCATTTT
TRBJ2-5 | TRBV30 | . | few | CAWSRLDLGTQYF | TGTGCCTGGAGTAGACTAGACCTTGGGACCCAGTACTTC
TRBJ2-2 | TRBV5-6 | . | few | CASSSSGGPGSGELFF | TGTGCCAGCAGCTCCTCGGGCGGGCCTGGATCCGGGGAGCTGTTTTTT
TRBJ1-2 | TRBV7-9 | TRBD1 | . | CASRTGTANYGYTF | TGTGCCAGCAGAACAGGGACAGCTAACTATGGCTACACCTTC
TRBJ1-6 | TRBV6-6 | TRBD1 | . | CASIKGAARSPLHF | TGTGCCAGCATAAAGGGGGCCGCGCGGTCACCCCTCCACTTT
TRBJ2-7 | TRBV7-9 | TRBD1 | few | CASSSTLRQGEYEQYF | TGTGCCAGCAGCTCAACTCTTCGACAGGGAGAGTACGAGCAGTACTTC
TRBJ1-5 | TRBV30 | . | . | CAWDGQSSPGPQHF | TGTGCCTGGGATGGACAGTCCTCACCGGGGCCCCAGCATTTT
TRBJ2-7 | TRBV18 | TRBD2 | . | CASSTPLGLAPYEQYF | TGTGCCAGCTCAACCCCGTTGGGACTAGCGCCCTACGAGCAGTACTTC
TRBJ2-5 | TRBV30 | TRBD2 | few | CAWSASPGGGQETQYF | TGTGCCTGGAGTGCGAGTCCGGGGGGGGGCCAAGAGACCCAGTACTTC
TRBJ1-2 | TRBV9 | . | . | CASSVDRYGYTF | TGTGCCAGCAGCGTAGATCGTTATGGCTACACCTTC
TRBJ1-5 | TRBV6-1 | TRBD1 | . | CASSEAGAGGSNQPQHF | TGTGCCAGCAGTGAAGCTGGAGCAGGGGGTAGCAATCAGCCCCAGCATTTT
TRBJ1-6 | TRBV9 | TRBD1 | . | CASSAQQGDNSPLHF | TGTGCCAGCAGCGCCCAACAGGGGGATAATTCACCCCTCCACTTT
TRBJ2-7 | TRBV25-1 | TRBD1 | . | CASRPGQGTYEQYF | TGTGCCAGCAGGCCGGGACAGGGTACCTACGAGCAGTACTTC
TRBJ1-5 | TRBV6-5 | . | . | CASSYSDKDQPQHF | TGTGCCAGCAGTTACTCGGACAAGGATCAGCCCCAGCATTTT
TRBJ2-3 | TRBV2 | TRBD2 | few | CASSEKDGRGGTDTQYF | TGTGCCAGCAGTGAGAAGGATGGGCGGGGGGGCACAGATACGCAGTATTTT
TRBJ2-3 | TRBV4-3 | TRBD2 | . | CASSQDKGTSGPTDTQYF | TGCGCCAGCAGCCAAGATAAGGGGACTAGCGGACCCACAGATACGCAGTATTTT
TRBJ1-1 | TRBV6-5 | . | . | CASSVLTRMNTEAFF | TGTGCCAGCAGTGTCTTGACAAGGATGAACACTGAAGCTTTCTTT
TRBJ2-6 | TRBV5-1 | TRBD2 | . | CASSRPGGGFSGANVLTF | TGCGCCAGCAGCCGGCCCGGGGGAGGGTTCTCTGGGGCCAACGTCCTGACTTTC
TRBJ2-5 | TRBV6-6 | TRBD2 | . | CASSTLGSGGKETQYF | TGTGCCAGCAGTACCCTAGGGAGCGGGGGGAAAGAGACCCAGTACTTC
TRBJ2-5 | TRBV7-2 | . | . | CASSLTLGSQETQYF | TGTGCCAGCAGCTTAACTTTGGGCAGTCAAGAGACCCAGTACTTC
TRBJ2-7 | TRBV7-2 | TRBD2 | few | CASRGLAGTYEQYF | TGTGCCAGCAGGGGACTAGCGGGGACCTACGAGCAGTACTTC
TRBJ1-5 | TRBV6-5 | TRBD1 | . | CARRTGRVDQPQHF | TGTGCCAGACGGACAGGGCGGGTGGATCAGCCCCAGCATTTT
TRBJ2-3 | TRBV7-6 | TRBD2 | few | CASSYGRSGIDTQYF | TGTGCCAGCAGCTACGGCCGAAGCGGGATAGATACGCAGTATTTT
TRBJ1-2 | TRBV4-1 | TRBD1 | . | CASSQDPYSLTGDAGYTF | TGCGCCAGCAGCCAAGATCCCTACAGCCTAACAGGGGACGCCGGCTACACCTTC